This TCR beta chain was found in a study of OX40 agonist ivuxolimab in advanced cancers. Study at large: Ivuxolimab, an agonist antibody against OX40 (CD134), was given to patients. Treatment received earlier with anti-PD-1, anti-PD-L1 or anti-CTLA-4 agents was allowed, and 40% had some.

The CDR3 is 17 amino acids. Germline V CDR1 and CDR2: LNHNV, YYDKDF (reference sequence). V shed 1 base and J 3 bases; nucleotides not matched to a gene: 7. Comments on this clone: Its antigen is still unknown.

Study observations and caveats: Not determined was the antigen specificity of the expanded peripheral T cells. Among patients with partial responses at 0.1-3.0 mg/kg, clonal expansion was among the lowest.

The table came from immunoSEQ multiplex PCR; TCRdb's copy has only in-frame clones and leaves some out. The data show about 67,000 clones, roughly 81% seen once. The chain couples TRBV15 to TRBJ2-1; 9 nucleotides match TRBD2. The receptor was isolated from an adult with an advanced solid tumor such as melanoma, head and neck, liver or kidney cancer. Sequencing was performed on CD4+ or CD8+ T cells sorted from blood, taken in a trial of the OX40 agonist ivuxolimab. This CDR3 reads CATSRGRLAGLYNEQFF. Here the CDR3 DNA reads TGTGCCACCAGCAGAGGCCGGCTAGCGGGACTCTACAATGAGCAGTTCTTC.